This paragraph reports one TCR beta chain. The sample comes from a study of radiotherapy plus CTLA-4 blockade in lung cancer. The CDR3 contains 13 residues. Trimming left V 7 bases short and J 6 bases short, with 13 bases between. Germline CDR1 LNHDA, CDR2 SQIVND (reference sequence). Measured with immunoSEQ multiplex PCR; TCRdb has only the in-frame clones, and not every one. The repertoire holds tens of thousands of clones, over 60% seen once, with over 15% in the top ten. The genes are TRBV19 and TRBJ2-1; no clear D. Sequenced material: peripheral blood, taken from a patient treated with radiotherapy plus ipilimumab. The clonotype originates from a human donor with non-small cell lung cancer that progressed on radiotherapy plus ipilimumab. This chain's CDR3 is CASIGSVVNEQFF. The CDR3 DNA reads as TGTGCCAGTATAGGGTCGGTCGTCAATGAGCAGTTCTTC.